This T cell receptor beta chain was observed in a study of T-cell reconstitution after alpha-beta-depleted transplantation in children. Details on this clonotype: Antigen unknown.

Germline V gene lookup returns CDR1 MGHRA and CDR2 YSYEKL. V was shortened by 8 bases and J by 1 base, with 14 bases between the two germline ends. The CDR3 has 14 residues. Points from the study as a whole: After one year, T-cell counts and TCRbeta diversity mostly came from new T cells. After transplant, high TCRbeta diversity at day 60 in some patients arose from surviving recipient T cells and thymic progenitors. Reportedly, alpha-beta T cells present about two months post-transplant originated from several hundred expanded clones of graft origin.

A library of TCRbeta sequences, prepared with unique molecular identifiers, was generated. TCRdb reprocessed the PCR reads with MiXCR, giving one entry per CDR3 protein. The data show around 270,000 distinct CDR3 sequences, roughly 9.1% seen once. The chain employs TRBV4-1 and TRBJ1-1, with a tentative D call TRBD1 (5 bases). Sequencing used PBMCs, obtained before TCRalphabeta/CD19-depleted stem cell transplant. The clonotype was recovered from a boy under three years old with acute myeloid leukemia, due to receive a stem cell transplant. In DNA form, the CDR3 reads TGCGCCAGCCGGGGACTTCTAACGAACACTGAAGCTTTCTTT. This gives the protein CASRGLLTNTEAFF.